This is a list of T cell receptor beta chains from one sample in a study of blood T cell repertoires in COVID-19. Produced via immunoSEQ multiplex PCR; TCRdb's table is partial and in-frame only. The data contain about 170,000 clones, roughly 93% of them singletons. The sequencing sample was made of peripheral blood. The receptors stem from a man younger than 30 with COVID-19, enrolled during active disease. Both conserved end residues are part of each CDR3. The D gene is left open where the match is weak. Size tells how often a clone was seen (once, few, many) or the class of an expanded clone, and some rows leave it out.

>NA|NA|TRBV6-2/TRBV6-3|TRBJ2-3
TGTGCCAGCGGCCCCCAACTCTCGATCACAGATACGCAGTATTTT
CASGPQLSITDTQYF
>TRBD1|NA|TRBV9|TRBJ1-2
TGTGCCAGCAGCGTAGCCCCGGAGGGGGCGGCCTATGGCTACACCTTC
CASSVAPEGAAYGYTF
>TRBD1|NA|TRBV4-3|TRBJ1-4
TGCGCCAGCAGCCAAGATGTGGGGACAGCTAATGAAAAACTGTTTTTT
CASSQDVGTANEKLFF
>TRBD1|NA|TRBV2|TRBJ1-1
TGTGCCAGCAGTGAAGCGCTCGGACAGGTCCATGAAGCTTTCTTT
CASSEALGQVHEAFF
>TRBD1|NA|TRBV9|TRBJ2-1
TGTGCCAGCAGCGTTTGGACAGGCTCCTACAATGAGCAGTTCTTC
CASSVWTGSYNEQFF
>NA|NA|TRBV2|TRBJ2-7
TGTGCCAGCAGTTCTTACTACGAGCAGTACTTC
CASSSYYEQYF
>TRBD1|NA|TRBV30|TRBJ2-5
TGTGCCTGGTCGGGACAGATACAAGAGACCCAGTACTTC
CAWSGQIQETQYF
>TRBD1|NA|TRBV6-2/TRBV6-3|TRBJ2-7
TGTGCCAGCAGTCGGACAGGGAGCTCCTACGAGCAGTACTTC
CASSRTGSSYEQYF
>NA|once|TRBV28|TRBJ2-1
TGTGCCAGCAGCCAACTAGTCAGTGAGCAGTTCTTC
CASSQLVSEQFF
>NA|NA|TRBV7-2|TRBJ2-7
TGTGCCAGCAGCTTATTGGGGGCGTCCTACGAGCAGTACTTC
CASSLLGASYEQYF
>TRBD2|NA|TRBV5-4|TRBJ2-7
TGTGCCAGCGGCCCCCCCGGGACTAGTCACTACGAGCAGTACTTC
CASGPPGTSHYEQYF
>TRBD1|NA|TRBV28|TRBJ1-1
TGTGCCAGCAGTTTGGCTCCGGGACAGGGGGGAGGTGATGAAGCTTTCTTT
CASSLAPGQGGGDEAFF
>TRBD1|NA|TRBV6-4|TRBJ2-1
TGTGCCAGCAGCCTCGGACAGGGCTATGAGCAGTTCTTC
CASSLGQGYEQFF
>NA|NA|TRBV7-3|TRBJ2-1
TGTGCCAGCAGCTTAATAGGGGGAGTCCCAGTCTTC
CASSLIGGVPVF
>NA|NA|TRBV5-1|TRBJ1-1
TGCGCCAGCAGCTTAGGGGCAGCTAACACTGAAGCTTTCTTT
CASSLGAANTEAFF
>NA|NA|TRBV5-1|TRBJ1-1
TGCGCCAGCAGCCTGGAGGGACTGAGGACTGAAGCTTTCTTT
CASSLEGLRTEAFF
>NA|NA|TRBV11-2|TRBJ2-7
TGTGCCAGCAGCCCCGGGACTGGGTACTACGAGCAGTACTTC
CASSPGTGYYEQYF
>NA|NA|TRBV28|TRBJ1-6
TGTGCCGTCCTCAGGGCGGACGGGTATAATTCACCCCTCCACTTT
CAVLRADGYNSPLHF
>TRBD2|NA|TRBV29-1|TRBJ2-3
TGCAGCGCCGGCGGGAGACGGAGCACAGATACGCAGTATTTT
CSAGGRRSTDTQYF
>NA|NA|TRBV30|TRBJ1-1
TGTGCCTGGGACGTGATGAGAGAAGCTTTCTTT
CAWDVMREAFF
>NA|NA|TRBV29-1|TRBJ2-7
TGCAGCGTGCCACAGGGAACCGAGCAGTACTTC
CSVPQGTEQYF
>NA|NA|TRBV29-1|TRBJ2-2
TGCAGCGTAACCGGGGTCTATGGGGCCGGGGAGCTGTTTTTT
CSVTGVYGAGELFF
>NA|once|TRBV27|TRBJ2-7
TGTGCCAGCAGTGCAAGACACGTACCTTCCTACGAGCAGTACTTC
CASSARHVPSYEQYF
>TRBD1|NA|TRBV7-9|TRBJ1-4
TGTGCCAGCAGCCAAGGGTGGACAGGGTGGGGTGAAAAACTGTTTTTT
CASSQGWTGWGEKLFF
>TRBD1|NA|TRBV6-5|TRBJ2-7
TGTGCCAGCAGTTACGGGACAGGGGGCTCCTACGAGCAGTACTTC
CASSYGTGGSYEQYF
>TRBD1|NA|TRBV6-2/TRBV6-3|TRBJ1-2
TGTGCCAGCAGTTACCCTATGGACAGGGGCGGCTATGGCTACACCTTC
CASSYPMDRGGYGYTF
>NA|NA|TRBV9|TRBJ1-1
TGTGCCAGCAGCGGAGCGGGGGCGTTCGGTGAAGCTTTCTTT
CASSGAGAFGEAFF
>NA|NA|TRBV19|TRBJ1-1
TGTGCCAGTAGTATATTTGTCGGCACTGAAGCTTTCTTT
CASSIFVGTEAFF
>NA|once|TRBV30|TRBJ2-7
TGTGCCTGGAGTGTAACGGGCTACGAGCAGTACTTC
CAWSVTGYEQYF
>NA|NA|TRBV30|TRBJ2-1
TGTGCCTGGAGTCCCCGCGATGAGCAGTTCTTC
CAWSPRDEQFF
>NA|NA|TRBV19|TRBJ1-5
TGTGCCAGTAGTAGCAGAAACAGATTTTTTAGCAATCAGCCCCAGCATTTT
CASSSRNRFFSNQPQHF
>TRBD1|NA|TRBV5-4|TRBJ2-7
TGTGCCAGCAGCCTAGGGACAGGGTCGGACGAGCAGTACTTC
CASSLGTGSDEQYF
>TRBD1|NA|TRBV9|TRBJ2-7
TGTGCCAGCAGCGAACAGGGGGTTTGGGCGTACGAGCAGTACTTC
CASSEQGVWAYEQYF
>NA|NA|TRBV28|TRBJ1-5
TGTGCCAGCAGTTGGCTACGACAGCGCAATCAGCCCCAGCATTTT
CASSWLRQRNQPQHF
>TRBD2|NA|TRBV7-9|TRBJ2-4
TGTGCCAGCAGCCCGACTAGCGGGAGATCCAAAAACATTCAGTACTTC
CASSPTSGRSKNIQYF
>NA|NA|TRBV19|TRBJ1-2
TGTGCCAGTAGTATCGCAGACTCCCGTAACTATGGCTACACCTTC
CASSIADSRNYGYTF
>NA|NA|TRBV21-1|TRBJ2-3
TGTGCCAGCACCCCCTCGGCGGGAAGCACAGATACGCAGTATTTT
CASTPSAGSTDTQYF
>NA|NA|TRBV27|TRBJ1-4
TGTGCCAGCAGTTTAATCATGGGGGCATATGAAAAACTGTTTTTT
CASSLIMGAYEKLFF
>NA|NA|TRBV28|TRBJ2-3
TGTGCCAGCTTCTTCACAGATACGCAGTATTTT
CASFFTDTQYF
>TRBD1|few|TRBV3-1/TRBV3-2|TRBJ1-2
TGTGCCAGCAGCCAAGATTTACAGGGGGCTTTCTATGGCTACACCTTC
CASSQDLQGAFYGYTF
>TRBD2|NA|TRBV7-2|TRBJ2-7
TGTGCCAGCAGCCCCCTCCCCCGCGGGAGGGCCTACGAGCAGTACTTC
CASSPLPRGRAYEQYF
>NA|NA|TRBV7-2|TRBJ2-1
TGTGCCAGCAGCTTAGCGCCAGCGGGTTCCTACAATGAGCAGTTCTTC
CASSLAPAGSYNEQFF
>NA|NA|TRBV27|TRBJ2-1
TGTGCCAGCGGGAGGAATGAGCAGTTCTTC
CASGRNEQFF
>NA|NA|TRBV29-1|TRBJ1-2
TGCAGCGTTGAAGACCTCCCAGCGGCCAGGGGCAAAGGCTACACCTTC
CSVEDLPAARGKGYTF
>NA|NA|TRBV12-3/TRBV12-4|TRBJ1-2
TGTGCCAGCAGTTGGGGGCTCCTCTATGGCTACACCTTC
CASSWGLLYGYTF
>NA|NA|TRBV7-6|TRBJ1-3
TGTGCCAGCAGCTCCGCCCTGCGCCCCTCTGGAAACACCATATATTTT
CASSSALRPSGNTIYF
>NA|once|TRBV3-1/TRBV3-2|TRBJ1-2
TGTGCCAGCAGTCAAGACACAGGGTGGGATGGCTACACCTTC
CASSQDTGWDGYTF
>TRBD2|NA|TRBV7-9|TRBJ2-1
TGTGCCAGCAGCTTGGGACTAGCGGGAGGGAGAGGTGAGCAGTTCTTC
CASSLGLAGGRGEQFF
>NA|NA|TRBV2|TRBJ2-5
TGTGCCAGCAGTAGGGATGTAGCGAAAGGGGAGACCCAGTACTTC
CASSRDVAKGETQYF
>NA|NA|TRBV7-9|TRBJ2-1
TGTGCCAGCAGCTTCGAGGGGACACCCAGCAATGAGCAGTTCTTC
CASSFEGTPSNEQFF
>NA|NA|TRBV4-1|TRBJ1-5
TGCGCCAGCAGCCAAGATCACTTCGAAAGAGTCAATCAGCCCCAGCATTTT
CASSQDHFERVNQPQHF
>TRBD2|NA|TRBV5-6|TRBJ2-2
TGTGCCAGCAGCTTGGGTCGGGCGGGAGAGAACACCGGGGAGCTGTTTTTT
CASSLGRAGENTGELFF
>NA|NA|TRBV6-2/TRBV6-3|TRBJ1-5
TGTGCCAGCAGTTACTCCGGTCAGCCCCAGCATTTT
CASSYSGQPQHF
>TRBD1|once|TRBV6-2/TRBV6-3|TRBJ2-7
TGTGCCAGCAGTTACGGATGGCAGGGACAGGGGGCCTACGAGCAGTACTTC
CASSYGWQGQGAYEQYF
>TRBD1|NA|TRBV11-2|TRBJ1-3
TGTGCCAGCACCCGGACAGGGGGTTCTGGAAACACCATATATTTT
CASTRTGGSGNTIYF
>TRBD1|NA|TRBV6-2/TRBV6-3|TRBJ2-2
TGTGCCAGCAGTTACAATCGGGACAGGGCGAACACCGGGGAGCTGTTTTTT
CASSYNRDRANTGELFF
>NA|NA|TRBV4-1|TRBJ1-2
TGCGCCAGCAGCCAAGAGAGTGGGGGGATGGCCGGCTACACCTTC
CASSQESGGMAGYTF